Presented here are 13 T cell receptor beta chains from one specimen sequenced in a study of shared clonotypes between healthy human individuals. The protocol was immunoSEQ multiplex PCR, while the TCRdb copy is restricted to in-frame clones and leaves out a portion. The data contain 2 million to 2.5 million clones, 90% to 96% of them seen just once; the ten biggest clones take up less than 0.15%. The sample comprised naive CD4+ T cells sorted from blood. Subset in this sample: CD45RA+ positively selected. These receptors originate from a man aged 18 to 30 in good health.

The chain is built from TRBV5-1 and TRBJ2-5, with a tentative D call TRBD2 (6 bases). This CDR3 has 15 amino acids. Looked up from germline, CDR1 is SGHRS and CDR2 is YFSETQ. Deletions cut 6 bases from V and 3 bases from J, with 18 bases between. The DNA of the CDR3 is TGCGCCAGCACCCCCAACCGGGGGATGGAAGAGACCCAGTACTTC. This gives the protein CASTPNRGMEETQYF.

CDR3 sequence (DNA): TGTGCCAGCAGCTTGGGTGCCAGGCTCCCAGAGACCCAGTACTTC. It specifies CASSLGARLPETQYF. This rearrangement joins TRBV5-6 to TRBJ2-5, with D unresolved. Looked up from germline, CDR1 is SGHDT and CDR2 is YYEEEE. The CDR3 is made up of 15 amino acids. Trimming pared 0 bases from V and 4 bases from J, leaving 13 bases between.

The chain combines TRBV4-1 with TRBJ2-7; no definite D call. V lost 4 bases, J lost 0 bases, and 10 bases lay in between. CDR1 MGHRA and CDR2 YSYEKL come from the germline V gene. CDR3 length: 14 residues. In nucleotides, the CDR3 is TGCGCCAGCAGCCTCGGACGGAGCTCCTACGAGCAGTACTTC. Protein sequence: CASSLGRSSYEQYF.

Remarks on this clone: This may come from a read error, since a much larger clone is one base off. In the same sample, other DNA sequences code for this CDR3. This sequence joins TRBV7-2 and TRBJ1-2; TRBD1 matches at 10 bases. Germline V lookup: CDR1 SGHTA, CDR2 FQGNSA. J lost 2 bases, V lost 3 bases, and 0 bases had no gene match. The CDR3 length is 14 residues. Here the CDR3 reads CASSLGQGNYGYTF. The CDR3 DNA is TGTGCCAGCAGCTTGGGACAGGGGAACTATGGCTACACCTTC.

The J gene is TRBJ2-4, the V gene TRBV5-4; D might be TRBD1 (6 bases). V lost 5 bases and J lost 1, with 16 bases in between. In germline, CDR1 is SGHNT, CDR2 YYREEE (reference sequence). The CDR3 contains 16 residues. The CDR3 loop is CASSIGTHGAKNIQYF. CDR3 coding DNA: TGTGCCAGCAGTATTGGGACACACGGTGCCAAAAACATTCAGTACTTC.

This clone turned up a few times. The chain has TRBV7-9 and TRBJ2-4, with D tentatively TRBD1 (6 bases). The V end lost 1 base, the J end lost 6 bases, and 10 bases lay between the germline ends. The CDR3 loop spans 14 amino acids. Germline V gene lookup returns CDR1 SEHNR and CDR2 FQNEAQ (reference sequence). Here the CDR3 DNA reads TGTGCCAGCAGCTTAGGCACAGGGTCAAACATTCAGTACTTC. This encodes CASSLGTGSNIQYF.

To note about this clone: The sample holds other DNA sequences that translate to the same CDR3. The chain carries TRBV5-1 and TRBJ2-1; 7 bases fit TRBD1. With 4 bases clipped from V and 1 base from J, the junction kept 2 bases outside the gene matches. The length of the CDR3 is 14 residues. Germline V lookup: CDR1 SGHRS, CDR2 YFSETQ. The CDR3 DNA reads TGCGCCAGCAGCAGGGACAGTTCCTACAATGAGCAGTTCTTC. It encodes CASSRDSSYNEQFF. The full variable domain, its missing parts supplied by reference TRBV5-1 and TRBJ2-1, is KAGVTQTPRYLIKTRGQQVTLSCSPISGHRSVSWYQQTPGQGLQFLFEYFSETQRNKGNFPGRFSGRQFSNSRSEMNVSTLELGDSALYLCASSRDSSYNEQFFGPGTRLTVL.

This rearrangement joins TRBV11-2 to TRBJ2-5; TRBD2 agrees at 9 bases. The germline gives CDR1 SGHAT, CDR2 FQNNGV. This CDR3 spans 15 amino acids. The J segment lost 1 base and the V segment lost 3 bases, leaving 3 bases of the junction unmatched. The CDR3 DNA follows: TGTGCCAGCAGCTTTGCGGGGGGGGCCCAAGAGACCCAGTACTTC. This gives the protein CASSFAGGAQETQYF.

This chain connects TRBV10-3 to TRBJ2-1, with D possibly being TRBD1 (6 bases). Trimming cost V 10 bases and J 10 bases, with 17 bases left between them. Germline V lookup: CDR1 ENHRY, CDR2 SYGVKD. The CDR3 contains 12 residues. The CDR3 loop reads CATDTGMAEQFF. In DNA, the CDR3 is TGTGCCACAGATACAGGGATGGCAGAGCAGTTCTTC.

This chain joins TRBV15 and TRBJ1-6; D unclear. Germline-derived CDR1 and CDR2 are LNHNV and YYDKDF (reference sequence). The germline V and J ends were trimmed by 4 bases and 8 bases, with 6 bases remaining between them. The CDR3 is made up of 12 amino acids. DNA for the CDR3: TGTGCCACCAGCACTCCGGATTCACCCCTCCACTTT. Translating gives CATSTPDSPLHF.

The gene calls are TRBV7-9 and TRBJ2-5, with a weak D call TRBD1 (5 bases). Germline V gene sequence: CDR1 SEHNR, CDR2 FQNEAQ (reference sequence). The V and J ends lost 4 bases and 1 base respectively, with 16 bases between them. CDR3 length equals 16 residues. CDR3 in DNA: TGTGCCAGCAGCTCAGCTGGGGCTAGGAGCCAAGAGACCCAGTACTTC. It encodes CASSSAGARSQETQYF.

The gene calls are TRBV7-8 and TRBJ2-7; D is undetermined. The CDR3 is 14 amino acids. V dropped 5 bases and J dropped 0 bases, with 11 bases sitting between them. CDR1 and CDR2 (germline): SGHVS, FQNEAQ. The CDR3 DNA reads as TGTGCCAGCAGCCCGCCGAAGAGCTCCTACGAGCAGTACTTC. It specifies CASSPPKSSYEQYF.

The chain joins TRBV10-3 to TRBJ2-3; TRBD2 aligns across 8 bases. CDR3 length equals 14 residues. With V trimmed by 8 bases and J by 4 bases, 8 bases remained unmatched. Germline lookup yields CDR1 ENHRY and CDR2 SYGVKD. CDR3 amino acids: CAIGAAGVPDTQYF. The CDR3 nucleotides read TGTGCCATCGGGGCAGCGGGAGTCCCAGATACGCAGTATTTT.